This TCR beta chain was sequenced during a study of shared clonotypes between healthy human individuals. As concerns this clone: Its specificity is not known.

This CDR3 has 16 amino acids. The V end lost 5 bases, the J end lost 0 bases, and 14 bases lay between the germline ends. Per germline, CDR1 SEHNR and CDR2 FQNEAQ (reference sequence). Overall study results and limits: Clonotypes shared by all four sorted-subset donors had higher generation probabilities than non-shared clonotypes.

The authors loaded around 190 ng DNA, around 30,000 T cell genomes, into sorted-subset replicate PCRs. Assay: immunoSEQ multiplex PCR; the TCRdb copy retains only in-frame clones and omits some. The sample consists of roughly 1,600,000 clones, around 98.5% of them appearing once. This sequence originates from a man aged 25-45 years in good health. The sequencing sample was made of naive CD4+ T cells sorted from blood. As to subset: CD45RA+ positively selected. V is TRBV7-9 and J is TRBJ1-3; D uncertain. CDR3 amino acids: CASSLRPYDSGNTIYF. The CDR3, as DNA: TGTGCCAGCAGCCTCAGACCCTATGACTCTGGAAACACCATATATTTT.